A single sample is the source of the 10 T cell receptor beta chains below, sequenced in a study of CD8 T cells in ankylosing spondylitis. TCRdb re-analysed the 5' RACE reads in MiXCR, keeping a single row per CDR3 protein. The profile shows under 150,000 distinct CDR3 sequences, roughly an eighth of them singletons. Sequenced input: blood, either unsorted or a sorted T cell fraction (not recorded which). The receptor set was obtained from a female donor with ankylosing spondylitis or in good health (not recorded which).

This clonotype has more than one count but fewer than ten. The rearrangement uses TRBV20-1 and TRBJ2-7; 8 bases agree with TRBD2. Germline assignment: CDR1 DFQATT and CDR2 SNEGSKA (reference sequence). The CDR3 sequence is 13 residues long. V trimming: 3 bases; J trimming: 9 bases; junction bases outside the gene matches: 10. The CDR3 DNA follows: TGCAGTGCTAGTACGAGCGGGAGTATGGTGCAGTACTTC. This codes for CSASTSGSMVQYF.

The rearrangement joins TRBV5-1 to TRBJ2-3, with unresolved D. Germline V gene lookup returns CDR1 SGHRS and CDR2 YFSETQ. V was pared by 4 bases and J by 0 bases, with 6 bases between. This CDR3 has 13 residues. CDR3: CASSLHSTDTQYF. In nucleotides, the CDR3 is TGCGCCAGCAGCCTCCACAGCACAGATACGCAGTATTTT.

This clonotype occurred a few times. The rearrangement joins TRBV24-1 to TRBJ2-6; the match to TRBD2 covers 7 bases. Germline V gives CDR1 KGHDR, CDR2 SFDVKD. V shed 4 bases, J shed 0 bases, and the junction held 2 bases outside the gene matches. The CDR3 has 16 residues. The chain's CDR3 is CATSEPGGSGANVLTF. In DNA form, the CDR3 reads TGTGCCACCAGTGAGCCGGGGGGCTCTGGGGCCAACGTCCTGACTTTC.

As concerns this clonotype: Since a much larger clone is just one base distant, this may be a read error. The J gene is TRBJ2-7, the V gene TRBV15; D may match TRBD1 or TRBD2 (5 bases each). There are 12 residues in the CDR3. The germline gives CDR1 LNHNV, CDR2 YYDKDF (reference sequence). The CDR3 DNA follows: TGTGTCACCAGCAGGGACGAGTGGATTCAGTACTTC. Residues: CVTSRDEWIQYF.

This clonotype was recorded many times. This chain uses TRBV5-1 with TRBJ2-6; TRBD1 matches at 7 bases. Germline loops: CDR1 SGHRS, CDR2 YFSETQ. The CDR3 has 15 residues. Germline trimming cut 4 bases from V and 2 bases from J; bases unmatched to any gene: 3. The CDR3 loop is CASSVGTAGANVLTF. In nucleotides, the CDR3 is TGCGCCAGCAGCGTGGGGACAGCTGGGGCCAACGTCCTGACTTTC.

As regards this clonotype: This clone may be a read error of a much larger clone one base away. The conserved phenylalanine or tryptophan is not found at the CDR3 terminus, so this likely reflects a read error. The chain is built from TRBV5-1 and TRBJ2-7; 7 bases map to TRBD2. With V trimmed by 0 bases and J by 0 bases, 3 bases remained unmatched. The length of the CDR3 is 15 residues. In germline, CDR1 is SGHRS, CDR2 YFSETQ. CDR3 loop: CASSLALAYSYEQYL. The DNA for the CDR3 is TGCGCCAGCAGCTTGGCACTAGCGTACTCCTACGAGCAGTACCTC.

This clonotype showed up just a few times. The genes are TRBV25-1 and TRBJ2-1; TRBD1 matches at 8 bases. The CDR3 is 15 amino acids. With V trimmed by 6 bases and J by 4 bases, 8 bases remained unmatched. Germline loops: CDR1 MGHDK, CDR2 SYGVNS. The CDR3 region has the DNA TGTGCCAGCAGCGATGACCGGGACAGGTACAATGAGCAGTTCTTC. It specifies CASSDDRDRYNEQFF.

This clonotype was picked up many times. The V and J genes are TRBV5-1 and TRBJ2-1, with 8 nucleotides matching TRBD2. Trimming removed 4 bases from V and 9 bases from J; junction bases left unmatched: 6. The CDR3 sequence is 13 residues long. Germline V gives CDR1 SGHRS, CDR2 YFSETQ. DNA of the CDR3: TGCGCCAGCAGCCCCGGGGGGGTAGGTGAGCAGTTCTTC. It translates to CASSPGGVGEQFF.

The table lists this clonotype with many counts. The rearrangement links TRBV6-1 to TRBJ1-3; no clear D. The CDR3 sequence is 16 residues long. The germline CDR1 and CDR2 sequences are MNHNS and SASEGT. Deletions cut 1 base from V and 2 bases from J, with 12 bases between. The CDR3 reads CASSEDLGNAGNTIYF. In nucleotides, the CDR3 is TGTGCCAGCAGTGAAGACCTGGGCAACGCTGGAAACACCATATATTTT.

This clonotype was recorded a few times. The CDR3 nucleotides read TGTGCCAGCAGTTTATCGGCGGTTGGGACCGGGGAGCTGTTTTTT. This sequence encodes CASSLSAVGTGELFF. V is TRBV27 and J is TRBJ2-2; D is ambiguous. Trimming left V 0 bases short and J 5 bases short, with 10 bases between. From germline, CDR1 is MNHEY and CDR2 SMNVEV (reference sequence). The CDR3 is 15 amino acids.